The 19 T cell receptor beta chains reported below all come from one sample, sequenced in a study of regulatory T cells in long-lasting Graves disease. Construction of TCR beta libraries relied on iRepertoire HTBI primers and on Arm-PCR targeting CDR3 regions. TCRdb reanalysed the multiplex PCR reads using MiXCR and keeps one entry per CDR3 protein. The repertoire holds approximately 540,000 distinct CDR3 sequences, with approximately 12% as singletons. Described time point: newly diagnosed GD, antithyroid drugs for less than 3 months. Preparation of the TCR library used RNA extracted from PBMCs. This sample was also put to use in a study of T cells in Graves' hyperthyroidism and ophthalmopathy.

Sequences were derived from peripheral blood mononuclear cells (PBMCs), sampled at new diagnosis, from a patient treated with antithyroid drugs. The receptors were sampled from a woman between 25 and 40 years old with Graves disease.

The sample holds a few counts of this clonotype. The V gene is TRBV19, the J gene TRBJ2-7; TRBD1 aligns across 7 bases. This CDR3 contains 15 residues. J was trimmed by 5 bases and V by 4 bases; bases with no gene match: 11. Germline CDR1 LNHDA, CDR2 SQIVND (reference sequence). CDR3 loop: CASSTPGQADDEQYF. The CDR3 DNA reads TGTGCCAGTAGTACCCCAGGACAGGCCGACGACGAGCAGTACTTC.

This clonotype was counted ten times or more. V usage is TRBV28 and J usage is TRBJ2-2; TRBD2 aligns across 7 bases. Germline CDR1 and CDR2: MDHEN and SYDVKM. CDR3 length: 16 residues. Trimming took 6 bases from V and 0 from J; bases not matched to a gene: 7. In nucleotides, the CDR3 is TGTGCCAGCAGCCCCTGGGGGGGGGCGAACACCGGGGAGCTGTTTTTT. Its translation: CASSPWGGANTGELFF.

This clonotype occurred a few times. The chain combines TRBV10-3 with TRBJ2-1; 10 bases line up with TRBD2. CDR1 and CDR2 from the germline V gene are ENHRY and SYGVKD. The CDR3 extends over 16 amino acids. V was pared by 6 bases and J by 7 bases, with 12 bases of the junction left unmatched. The CDR3 here is CAISARLAGVSNEQFF. DNA for the CDR3: TGTGCCATCAGCGCCCGGCTAGCGGGAGTTTCAAATGAGCAGTTCTTC.

The V gene is TRBV18, the J gene TRBJ2-2, with 8 positions matching TRBD1. The J segment lost 8 bases and the V segment lost 3 bases, leaving 2 bases of the junction unmatched. Per the germline V gene, CDR1 is KGHSH and CDR2 is LQKENI. The CDR3 contains 13 residues. CDR3 region: CASSPGTGGELFF. The CDR3 coding sequence is TGTGCCAGCTCACCGGGGACAGGAGGGGAGCTGTTTTTT.

This clonotype was picked up many times. CDR3 DNA sequence: TGTGCCAGCAGCGTAGTGTGGGGCGGGAGTGAGACCCAGTACTTC. Translation gives CASSVVWGGSETQYF. This rearrangement joins TRBV9 to TRBJ2-5; 7 bases fit TRBD2. This CDR3 has 15 amino acids. Trimming took 0 bases from V and 5 from J; bases not matched to a gene: 7. Per the germline V gene, CDR1 is SGDLS and CDR2 is YYNGEE.

This clonotype has more than one count but fewer than ten. This sequence joins TRBV20-1 and TRBJ1-5, with D unresolved. The V and J ends lost 3 bases and 7 bases respectively, with 13 bases between them. This CDR3 spans 13 amino acids. Germline loops: CDR1 DFQATT, CDR2 SNEGSKA (reference sequence). The CDR3 spells CSARKQYGQPQHF. CDR3 DNA: TGCAGTGCTAGGAAGCAGTACGGACAGCCCCAGCATTTT.

This clonotype has a single count. The conserved closing phenylalanine or tryptophan is absent in this CDR3, likely reflecting a read error. The CDR3 DNA follows: TGTGCCGGCAGTCTTCGGAGCAACTATGGCTACACCCTC. It is translated as CAGSLRSNYGYTL. The chain is built from TRBV7-2 and TRBJ1-2; D unclear. Germline lookup yields CDR1 SGHTA and CDR2 FQGNSA. The CDR3 consists of 13 residues.

This clonotype has ten or more counts. The J gene is TRBJ2-5, the V gene TRBV6-1; a possible D gene is TRBD1 (5 bases). Deletions cut 5 bases from V and 5 bases from J, with 15 bases between. The CDR3 has 14 residues. The germline V gene encodes CDR1 MNHNS and CDR2 SASEGT. CDR3 protein: CASSPRRVKETQYF. The CDR3 DNA follows: TGTGCCAGCAGTCCCCGCAGGGTCAAGGAGACCCAGTACTTC.

The CDR3 region is CASSVTGTDYEQYF. CDR3 bases: TGTGCCAGCTCAGTAACCGGGACAGATTACGAGCAGTACTTC. The V call is TRBV18, the J call TRBJ2-7; 7 bases align to TRBD1. The CDR3 covers 14 residues. Germline-derived CDR1 and CDR2 are KGHSH and LQKENI. The V and J ends lost 5 bases and 4 bases, in that order; junction bases with no gene match: 8.

There are many counts of this clonotype. The chain links TRBV6-1 to TRBJ1-1, with D perhaps matching TRBD1 (5 bases). CDR3 size: 15 residues. CDR1 and CDR2 from the germline V gene are MNHNS and SASEGT. The V end lost 6 bases, the J end lost 6 bases, and 20 bases lay between the germline ends. Here the CDR3 DNA reads TGTGCCAGCAGCGCCGGGCGGGGTTTCAGGGCTGAAGCTTTCTTT. It is translated as CASSAGRGFRAEAFF.

With regard to this clonotype: One end of the junction does not line up with germline, which may come from a read error. The chain employs TRBV4-2 and TRBJ2-1; 8 nucleotides align to TRBD2. The CDR3 is made up of 18 amino acids. Looked up from germline, CDR1 is LGHNA and CDR2 is YNFKEQ. In DNA, the CDR3 is TGTGCCAACAGCCAAGAGTCCCCGATGGCGGGAGGCTACTATGAGCAGTTCTTC. Its translation: CANSQESPMAGGYYEQFF.

This clonotype was seen repeatedly, ten times or more. The chain joins TRBV3-2 to TRBJ1-3. TRBV3-2 is a recognized pseudogene. The CDR3 totals 20 residues. The CDR3 is CASSQDGIRPDGDSGNTIYF. The DNA of the CDR3 is TGTGCCAGCAGCCAAGATGGGATCCGGCCGGACGGCGACTCTGGAAACACCATATATTTT.

This chain uses TRBV6-5 with TRBJ1-5; D call uncertain. Per germline, CDR1 MNHEY and CDR2 SVGAGI. The V end was cut by 2 bases, the J end by 3 bases, with 5 bases between. CDR3 length: 13 amino acids. The CDR3 sequence: CASSYQPNQPQHF. CDR3 nucleotide sequence: TGTGCCAGCAGTTACCAACCCAATCAGCCCCAGCATTTT.

In this sample, this clonotype turned up many times. The chain recombines TRBV28 with TRBJ1-6, with TRBD1 matching 9 bases. This CDR3 has 16 amino acids. The V gene end was trimmed by 10 bases and the J gene end by 0 bases; junction bases not matched to a gene: 7. Germline V gives CDR1 MDHEN, CDR2 SYDVKM. This CDR3 reads CAIQGGQGSYNSPLHF. In nucleotides, the CDR3 is TGTGCCATTCAGGGGGGACAGGGCTCCTATAATTCACCCCTCCACTTT. The variable domain in full, completed from reference TRBV28 and TRBJ1-6, reads DVKVTQSSRYLVKRTGEKVFLECVQDMDHENMFWYRQDPGLGLRLIYFSYDVKMKEKGDIPEGYSVSREKKERFSLILESASTNQTSMYLCAIQGGQGSYNSPLHFGNGTRLTVT.

The chain combines TRBV7-2 with TRBJ1-3; D may be TRBD1 (6 bases). CDR3 length: 21 residues. Trimming took off 3 bases at V and 1 base at J, with 28 bases between the two ends. CDR1 is SGHTA and CDR2 is FQGNSA in the germline V gene. The CDR3: CASSFAGASLQVDLSGNTIYF. The CDR3 DNA is TGTGCCAGCAGCTTCGCGGGGGCCTCCCTGCAGGTGGACTTGTCTGGAAACACCATATATTTT.

This clonotype was seen repeatedly, ten times or more. This chain links TRBV28 with TRBJ2-7; a possible D gene is TRBD1 (6 bases). Germline-derived CDR1 and CDR2 are MDHEN and SYDVKM. V lost 6 bases to trimming and J lost 0 bases, with 12 bases between them. This CDR3 contains 14 residues. CDR3 amino acids: CASRATGRSYEQYF. The DNA for the CDR3 is TGTGCCAGCAGGGCGACAGGTCGCTCCTACGAGCAGTACTTC.

Many counts were recorded for this clonotype. V usage is TRBV18 and J usage is TRBJ1-5; D is undetermined. From germline, CDR1 is KGHSH and CDR2 LQKENI. Trimming pared 2 bases from V and 5 bases from J, leaving 13 bases between. This CDR3 region has 15 residues. The CDR3 sequence: CASSPGSGTHQPQHF. Written as DNA, the CDR3 is TGTGCCAGCTCACCAGGCAGTGGTACCCATCAGCCCCAGCATTTT.

This clonotype was recorded many times. The chain employs TRBV27 and TRBJ2-4; D gene ambiguous. The CDR3 runs to 13 residues. V lost 1 base and J 5 bases, leaving 6 bases between the germline ends. Germline V gene lookup returns CDR1 MNHEY and CDR2 SMNVEV (reference sequence). Here the CDR3 DNA reads TGTGCCAGCAGTTTATTCCCCGAAAACATTCAGTACTTC. Encoded protein: CASSLFPENIQYF.

The V gene is TRBV6-1, the J gene TRBJ1-1, with TRBD1 as a possible D gene (5 bases). Trimming took 5 bases from V and 4 from J, leaving 17 bases between them. The CDR3 spans 15 residues. CDR1 MNHNS and CDR2 SASEGT come from the germline V gene. CDR3 region: CASSQTPYRSTEAFF. The CDR3 DNA follows: TGTGCCAGCAGTCAAACGCCCTACAGGAGCACTGAAGCTTTCTTT.